These 20 T cell receptor beta chains share one sample of origin, sequenced in a study of technical replicates of blood from a handful of donors. Generated by immunoSEQ multiplex PCR, the TCRdb table keeps only in-frame clones and is missing some. This table has approximately 51,000 clones, 80% to 95% appearing once. Specimen: PBMCs. Receptor source: a human donor in good health. Some clones in this sample may be carry-over from other donors' samples.

The gene calls are TRBV11-2 and TRBJ2-7; the match to TRBD1 covers 11 bases. After removal of 1 base from V and 2 bases from J, the junction contained 7 bases not matched to a gene. The germline V gene encodes CDR1 SGHAT and CDR2 FQNNGV. There are 17 residues in the CDR3. CDR3 nucleotide sequence: TGTGCCAGCAGCTTAGTCAGGACAGGGGGCCTGGCCTACGAGCAGTACTTC. Residues: CASSLVRTGGLAYEQYF.

This chain's CDR3 is CASSLGGTGGKNEQYF. In DNA, the CDR3 is TGTGCCAGCAGCTTGGGTGGGACAGGGGGCAAAAACGAGCAGTACTTC. V and J are TRBV5-8 and TRBJ2-7; 12 bases agree with TRBD1. CDR1 is SGHTS and CDR2 is YDEGEE in the germline V gene. Germline trimming cut 0 bases from V and 5 bases from J; bases unmatched to any gene: 6. This CDR3 is 16 amino acids long.

This chain connects TRBV9 to TRBJ2-5, with D maybe TRBD2 (5 bases). CDR3 length equals 13 residues. The V end lost 3 bases, the J end lost 4 bases, and 10 bases lay between the germline ends. In germline, CDR1 is SGDLS, CDR2 YYNGEE. This chain's CDR3 is CASSGKAGETQYF. The CDR3 nucleotides are TGTGCCAGCAGCGGTAAGGCGGGAGAGACCCAGTACTTC.

The chain links TRBV4-2 to TRBJ2-1, with 10 bases matching TRBD2. Trimming took 0 bases from V and 10 from J; bases not matched to a gene: 9. The CDR3 extends over 16 amino acids. Germline V gene lookup returns CDR1 LGHNA and CDR2 YNFKEQ. The CDR3 sequence: CASSQEGAGGLGEQFF. In DNA form, the CDR3 reads TGTGCCAGCAGCCAAGAGGGAGCGGGGGGGCTGGGCGAGCAGTTCTTC.

The chain employs TRBV6-5 and TRBJ1-2, with 9 bases identical to TRBD1. The ends lost 10 bases at V and 8 bases at J; junction bases unmatched: 8. Per the germline V gene, CDR1 is MNHEY and CDR2 is SVGAGI. The length of the CDR3 is 12 residues. This CDR3 reads CATTGGARGYTF. Here the CDR3 DNA reads TGTGCCACCACAGGGGGCGCGCGGGGCTACACCTTC.

This chain connects TRBV10-3 to TRBJ2-5; 9 bases are shared with TRBD1. V lost 10 bases to trimming and J lost 4 bases; unmatched junction nucleotides: 7. CDR1 ENHRY and CDR2 SYGVKD come from the germline V gene. CDR3 length: 13 residues. The DNA for the CDR3 is TGTGCCAGTGCACAGGGGGCGGGAGAGACCCAGTACTTC. Translated: CASAQGAGETQYF.

V usage is TRBV15 and J usage is TRBJ1-2, with a possible D match to TRBD1 (5 bases). Trimming took off 0 bases at V and 7 bases at J, with 12 bases between the two ends. This CDR3 spans 14 amino acids. Looked up from germline, CDR1 is LNHNV and CDR2 is YYDKDF (reference sequence). The CDR3 bases are TGTGCCACCAGCAGAGAGCAGGGCCTTAGTGGCTACACCTTC. As protein: CATSREQGLSGYTF.

This chain joins TRBV29-1 and TRBJ2-3; TRBD2 agrees at 12 bases. The CDR3 runs to 15 residues. Germline CDR1 and CDR2: SQVTM and ANQGSEA. J was trimmed by 6 bases and V by 8 bases; bases with no gene match: 12. CDR3 bases: TGCAGCACAAGGACTAGCGGGACGGAGAGGGATACGCAGTATTTT. This encodes CSTRTSGTERDTQYF.

This rearrangement joins TRBV19 to TRBJ2-1; maybe TRBD1 (7 bases). The CDR3 runs 16 residues. Germline lookup yields CDR1 LNHDA and CDR2 SQIVND (reference sequence). V was shortened by 5 bases and J by 6 bases, with 20 bases between the two germline ends. The CDR3 region is CASSGGTAQEGNEQFF. CDR3 nucleotides: TGTGCCAGTAGTGGGGGGACAGCCCAAGAGGGCAATGAGCAGTTCTTC.

In its sample, this clone was seen once. The chain recombines TRBV29-1 with TRBJ2-7; maybe TRBD2 (6 bases). The CDR3 length is 12 residues. Germline assignment: CDR1 SQVTM and CDR2 ANQGSEA. The V and J ends lost 7 bases and 5 bases respectively, with 15 bases between them. The CDR3 spells CSAAVRGNEQYF. The CDR3 region has the DNA TGCAGCGCCGCCGTTCGGGGGAACGAGCAGTACTTC.

The rearrangement uses TRBV5-1 and TRBJ2-2, with 12 bases that match TRBD2. V shed 4 bases, J shed 3 bases, and the junction held 1 base outside the gene matches. This CDR3 spans 15 amino acids. Germline values: CDR1 SGHRS, CDR2 YFSETQ. CDR3 sequence (DNA): TGCGCCAGCAGCCGACTAGCGGGGGACACCGGGGAGCTGTTTTTT. Translation gives CASSRLAGDTGELFF. Using reference TRBV5-1 and TRBJ2-2 for the parts outside the CDR3, the full variable domain is KAGVTQTPRYLIKTRGQQVTLSCSPISGHRSVSWYQQTPGQGLQFLFEYFSETQRNKGNFPGRFSGRQFSNSRSEMNVSTLELGDSALYLCASSRLAGDTGELFFGEGSRLTVL.

The chain uses TRBV29-1 and TRBJ2-5; possibly TRBD2 for D (6 bases). The CDR3 totals 12 residues. Germline V gives CDR1 SQVTM, CDR2 ANQGSEA. Trimming left V 5 bases short and J 7 bases short, with 14 bases between. The DNA of the CDR3 is TGCAGCGTTCGTACTAGCTCAGCGACCCAGTACTTC. Amino acid sequence: CSVRTSSATQYF. Using reference TRBV29-1 and TRBJ2-5 for the parts outside the CDR3, the full variable domain is SAVISQKPSRDICQRGTSLTIQCQVDSQVTMMFWYRQQPGQSLTLIATANQGSEATYESGFVIDKFPISRPNLTFSTLTVSNMSPEDSSIYLCSVRTSSATQYFGPGTRLLVL.

The sample holds one count of this clone. The chain links TRBV4-2 to TRBJ1-1, with D uncertain. This CDR3 is built from 14 residues. V lost 3 bases, J lost 1 base, and 9 bases lay in between. Per the germline V gene, CDR1 is LGHNA and CDR2 is YNFKEQ. This CDR3 is CASSHPDKNTEAFF. The CDR3 DNA is TGTGCCAGCAGCCACCCCGACAAGAACACTGAAGCTTTCTTT.

The rearrangement joins TRBV7-9 to TRBJ1-2; tentative D call: TRBD1 (6 bases). V lost 5 bases and J lost 4, with 11 bases in between. Germline V gene data show CDR1 as SEHNR and CDR2 as FQNEAQ (reference sequence). The CDR3 is 13 amino acids. CDR3 sequence reads: CASSEGQTYGYTF. As DNA, the CDR3 is TGTGCCAGCAGCGAAGGACAGACCTATGGCTACACCTTC.

This rearrangement joins TRBV7-2 to TRBJ2-5; a weak D match, TRBD2 (6 bases). CDR1 and CDR2 (germline): SGHTA, FQGNSA. The germline V and J ends were trimmed by 3 bases and 4 bases, with 9 bases remaining between them. The CDR3 runs to 13 residues. Written as DNA, the CDR3 is TGTGCCAGCAGCTTTTACGGGAGAGAGACCCAGTACTTC. Translating it yields CASSFYGRETQYF.

This chain uses TRBV6-1 with TRBJ1-4, with TRBD1 as a possible D gene (6 bases). This CDR3 has 18 amino acids. Trimming removed 4 bases at V and 5 bases at J, with 23 bases between. From germline, CDR1 is MNHNS and CDR2 SASEGT. The CDR3 coding sequence is TGTGCCAGCAGTGGGCCAGGTTCCTCAGGGGACGTAAATGAAAAACTGTTTTTT. This sequence encodes CASSGPGSSGDVNEKLFF.

This clone was detected once. This chain joins TRBV6-1 and TRBJ2-2; a possible D gene is TRBD2 (6 bases). This CDR3 spans 15 amino acids. Germline assignment: CDR1 MNHNS and CDR2 SASEGT. Trimming stripped 6 bases from V and 0 bases from J, with 11 bases between. The CDR3 region has the DNA TGTGCCAGCAGGGGGGGACTTTCGAACACCGGGGAGCTGTTTTTT. Its translation is CASRGGLSNTGELFF.

The V call is TRBV7-2, the J call TRBJ1-6, with D perhaps TRBD1 (6 bases). CDR1 is SGHTA, CDR2 FQGNSA, per germline. The CDR3 extends over 15 amino acids. V was clipped by 1 base and J by 9 bases, with 13 bases between them. CDR3 sequence (DNA): TGTGCCAGCAGCTTAGAAGGGGGTGCGGGTTCACCCCTCCACTTT. Translating gives CASSLEGGAGSPLHF.

The chain is built from TRBV4-1 and TRBJ1-2, with 10 bases identical to TRBD1. The CDR3 has 15 amino acids. The germline CDR1 and CDR2 sequences are MGHRA and YSYEKL. J gave up 6 bases and V 4 bases, and 8 bases lay outside the gene matches. The CDR3 sequence: CASSPYQTGGDGYTF. DNA of the CDR3: TGCGCCAGCAGCCCTTACCAGACAGGGGGCGATGGCTACACCTTC.

This chain links TRBV10-3 with TRBJ2-5; 7 nucleotides align to TRBD2. The CDR3 has 13 amino acids. Looked up from germline, CDR1 is ENHRY and CDR2 is SYGVKD. The V and J ends lost 3 bases and 4 bases, in that order; junction bases with no gene match: 2. CDR3 nucleotide sequence: TGTGCCATCAGTGAATTAGCGGGAGAGACCCAGTACTTC. Translation gives CAISELAGETQYF.